This T cell receptor beta chain originates from a study of blood T cell repertoires in COVID-19. Participants reported their clinical history, and cohort assignment relied on those reports. Cohort 3 recovered donors had two negative PCRs, clearance, or symptom resolution. As processed by the authors: The assay estimated nucleated cells by amplifying reference gene primers. Measured with immunoSEQ multiplex PCR; TCRdb has only the in-frame clones, and not every one. V, J and clone size derive from that table, while D and trimming were established from the DNA sequence. The sample lists more than 400,000 clones, about nine tenths occurring once. This sequence originates from a woman under 30 who had recovered from COVID-19. The source material was PBMCs or T cells enriched from blood (not recorded which).

For the CDR3, the DNA is TGTGCCTGGAGTGTACCCGACAGGGGAACTGAAGCTTTCTTT. Its protein is CAWSVPDRGTEAFF. The rearrangement links TRBV30 to TRBJ1-1, with 8 positions matching TRBD1. V dropped 0 bases and J dropped 5; count of bases not matched to a gene: 5. The CDR3 length is 14 residues. Germline CDR1 and CDR2: GTSNPN and SVGIG (reference sequence). The full variable domain, in which reference TRBV30 and TRBJ1-1 provide the parts outside the CDR3, is SQTIHQWPATLVQPVGSPLSLECTVEGTSNPNLYWYRQAAGRGLQLLFYSVGIGQISSEVPQNLSASRPQDRQFILSSKKLLLSDSGFYLCAWSVPDRGTEAFFGQGTRLTVV.